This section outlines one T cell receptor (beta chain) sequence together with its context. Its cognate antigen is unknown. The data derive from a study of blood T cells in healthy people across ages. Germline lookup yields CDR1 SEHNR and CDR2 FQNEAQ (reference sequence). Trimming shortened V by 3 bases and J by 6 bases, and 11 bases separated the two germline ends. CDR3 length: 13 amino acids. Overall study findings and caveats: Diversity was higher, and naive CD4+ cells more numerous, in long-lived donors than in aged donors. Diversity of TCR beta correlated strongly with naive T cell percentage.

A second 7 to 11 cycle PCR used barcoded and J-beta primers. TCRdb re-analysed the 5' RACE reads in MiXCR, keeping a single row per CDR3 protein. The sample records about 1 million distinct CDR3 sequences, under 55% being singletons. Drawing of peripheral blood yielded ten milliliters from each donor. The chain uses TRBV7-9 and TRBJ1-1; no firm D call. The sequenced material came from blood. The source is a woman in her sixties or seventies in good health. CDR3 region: CASSFSAFAEAFF. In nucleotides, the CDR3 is TGTGCCAGCAGCTTCTCCGCATTCGCTGAAGCTTTCTTT.